These 22 T cell receptor beta chains came from one sample sequenced in a study of T cell repertoires in cytomegalovirus infection. These receptors' antigens are unknown. TCRdb called the reads again in MiXCR, with one record for every CDR3 protein. The sample includes about 330,000 distinct CDR3 sequences, roughly 34% of them seen just once. The material sequenced was cultured PBMCs, taken from culture after CMV antigen stimulation. The receptors were gathered from a human donor in good health (CMV status not recorded). Some clones in this sample may be carry-over from other donors' samples.

Here the CDR3 DNA reads TGTGCCAGCAGCTTAGATCCTATTAACACTCCTGAGCAGTTCTTC. Protein product: CASSLDPINTPEQFF. The chain carries TRBV7-9 and TRBJ2-1; D call uncertain. Germline V gives CDR1 SEHNR, CDR2 FQNEAQ (reference sequence). The CDR3 loop spans 15 amino acids. V lost 1 base and J 9 bases, leaving 16 bases between the germline ends.

This clonotype has just a few counts. The chain links TRBV29-1 to TRBJ1-1; 9 positions match TRBD1. CDR3 length equals 13 residues. Germline-derived CDR1 and CDR2 are SQVTM and ANQGSEA. V lost 7 bases, J lost 1 base, and 4 bases stayed unmatched. DNA of the CDR3: TGCAGCGCGGACAGGGGACAGAACACTGAAGCTTTCTTT. This encodes CSADRGQNTEAFF.

This rearrangement joins TRBV14 to TRBJ1-2; 8 bases match TRBD1. The CDR3 length is 15 residues. V lost 5 bases to trimming and J lost 4 bases; unmatched junction nucleotides: 9. Per germline, CDR1 SGHDN and CDR2 FVKESK. CDR3 protein: CASSGQGLAGYGYTF. The CDR3 DNA sequence: TGTGCCAGCAGCGGACAGGGTCTCGCCGGCTATGGCTACACCTTC.

The chain links TRBV25-1 to TRBJ2-7; 8 bases are shared with TRBD1. With V trimmed by 7 bases and J by 7 bases, 9 bases remained unmatched. Germline lookup yields CDR1 MGHDK and CDR2 SYGVNS. This CDR3 region has 13 residues. For the CDR3, the DNA is TGTGCCAGCACCGGCCAGGGGGCGGGAGAGCAGTACTTC. Amino acids: CASTGQGAGEQYF.

The genes are TRBV10-3 and TRBJ2-3; the D gene is possibly TRBD2 (5 bases). Germline V CDR1 and CDR2: ENHRY, SYGVKD. With 7 bases removed from V and 1 base from J, the gap between germline ends came to 9 bases. The CDR3 length is 13 residues. CDR3 sequence: CAIKRDGTDTQYF. In nucleotides, the CDR3 is TGTGCCATCAAGAGGGATGGCACAGATACGCAGTATTTT.

V usage is TRBV28 and J usage is TRBJ2-3, with 11 bases that match TRBD2. V dropped 6 bases and J dropped 13; count of bases not matched to a gene: 18. This CDR3 is 16 amino acids long. Germline V gives CDR1 MDHEN, CDR2 SYDVKM. The CDR3 spells CASRPSLAGVVTVKYF. The CDR3 nucleotides read TGTGCCAGCAGGCCCTCACTAGCGGGAGTGGTCACGGTTAAGTATTTT. The full variable domain, its missing parts supplied by reference TRBV28 and TRBJ2-3, is DVKVTQSSRYLVKRTGEKVFLECVQDMDHENMFWYRQDPGLGLRLIYFSYDVKMKEKGDIPEGYSVSREKKERFSLILESASTNQTSMYLCASRPSLAGVVTVKYFGPGTRLTVL.

This clonotype was seen many times. The chain recombines TRBV11-2 with TRBJ2-3, with a possible D match to TRBD2 (5 bases). The CDR3 totals 15 residues. V was cut by 1 base and J by 0 bases, with 8 bases left in between. Germline V gene sequence: CDR1 SGHAT, CDR2 FQNNGV. The chain's CDR3 is CASSLGESSTDTQYF. DNA of the CDR3: TGTGCCAGCAGCTTAGGGGAGTCTAGCACAGATACGCAGTATTTT.

The chain joins TRBV6-5 to TRBJ2-7, with 7 nucleotides matching TRBD1. In germline, CDR1 is MNHEY, CDR2 SVGAGI. Unmatched junction bases numbered 6, after V lost 7 bases and J lost 6 bases. This CDR3 is 12 amino acids long. CDR3 sequence: CASNDRAGEQYV. The CDR3 DNA is TGTGCCAGCAATGACAGGGCGGGCGAGCAGTACGTC.

To note about this clonotype: A much larger clone is a single base away; this may be a read error. The chain joins TRBV7-8 to TRBJ2-5; TRBD2 agrees at 11 bases. Germline CDR1 reads SGHVS; CDR2 reads FQNEAQ. This CDR3 is 17 amino acids long. V lost 4 bases and J lost 4; bases outside the gene matches: 11. The CDR3, as DNA: TGTGCCAGCAGCTCGACGACTAGCGGGATATCGGTAGAGACCCAGTACTTC. This sequence encodes CASSSTTSGISVETQYF. Together with reference TRBV7-8 and TRBJ2-5, the CDR3 gives the full variable domain: GAGVSQSPRYKVAKRGQDVALRCDPISGHVSLFWYQQALGQGPEFLTYFQNEAQLDKSGLPSDRFFAERPEGSVSTLKIQRTQQEDSAVYLCASSSTTSGISVETQYFGPGTRLLVL.

This clonotype was observed a few times. The chain links TRBV20-1 to TRBJ2-1; D call uncertain. Germline CDR1 DFQATT, CDR2 SNEGSKA (reference sequence). CDR3 length equals 12 residues. V was trimmed by 1 base and J by 9 bases, leaving 10 bases between them. The CDR3 is CSARGLDGEQFF. CDR3 coding DNA: TGCAGTGCTAGAGGTCTTGACGGTGAGCAGTTCTTC.

This clonotype has just one count. V and J are TRBV19 and TRBJ1-1; D call uncertain. V lost 2 bases to trimming and J lost 1 base, with 8 bases between them. Germline loops: CDR1 LNHDA, CDR2 SQIVND (reference sequence). The CDR3 contains 14 residues. CDR3 in amino acids: CASSIMDPNTEAFF. CDR3 DNA sequence: TGTGCCAGTAGTATAATGGACCCGAACACTGAAGCTTTCTTT.

The chain has TRBV10-3 and TRBJ2-3; 13 bases map to TRBD2. The junction had 8 bases not matched to a gene; V was cut back by 6 bases and J by 2 bases. The CDR3 totals 17 residues. In germline, CDR1 is ENHRY, CDR2 SYGVKD. CDR3 DNA sequence: TGTGCCATCAGGGGACCGGGACTAGCGGGGAACACAGATACGCAGTATTTT. Its protein product is CAIRGPGLAGNTDTQYF.

This clonotype was counted only a few times. The chain joins TRBV10-2 to TRBJ2-3, with D possibly being TRBD2 (5 bases). Germline V lookup: CDR1 WSHSY, CDR2 SAAADI. Trimming removed 6 bases at V and 2 bases at J, with 24 bases between. The CDR3 is made up of 18 amino acids. CDR3 in amino acids: CASRRSSTTYLTTDTQYF. CDR3 bases: TGCGCCAGCAGACGCTCTTCGACTACCTACTTAACCACAGATACGCAGTATTTT.

This chain connects TRBV4-1 to TRBJ1-2; 7 nucleotides line up with TRBD1. This CDR3 has 15 residues. The V gene end was trimmed by 1 base and the J gene end by 0 bases; junction bases not matched to a gene: 2. Germline lookup yields CDR1 MGHRA and CDR2 YSYEKL. This CDR3 is CASSQAGGSNYGYTF. CDR3 coding DNA: TGCGCCAGCAGCCAAGCAGGGGGTTCTAACTATGGCTACACCTTC.

By share, this clonotype counts as medium-sized (0.01 to 0.1%). The chain employs TRBV12-3 or TRBV12-4 and TRBJ1-3; D is ambiguous. Trimming took 4 bases from V and 4 from J, leaving 2 bases between them. The CDR3 spans 11 residues. The CDR3 reads CASSSGNTIYF. Here the CDR3 DNA reads TGTGCCAGCAGTTCGGGAAACACCATATATTTT.

This chain connects TRBV28 to TRBJ1-2; 7 bases agree with TRBD1. V gave up 6 bases and J gave up 0 bases; unmatched junction bases: 13. The CDR3 consists of 17 residues. The germline gives CDR1 MDHEN, CDR2 SYDVKM. CDR3 coding DNA: TGTGCCAGCAGCCCTCATACCGGGACAGATGCTAACTATGGCTACACCTTC. It yields the protein CASSPHTGTDANYGYTF.

In DNA form, the CDR3 reads TGTGCCAGTAGTATGGAGCGGGTAATGAACTATGGCTACACCTTC. Protein product: CASSMERVMNYGYTF. The chain employs TRBV19 and TRBJ1-2; no definite D call. V lost 3 bases and J 2 bases, leaving 13 bases between the germline ends. The CDR3 spans 15 residues. The germline V gene encodes CDR1 LNHDA and CDR2 SQIVND (reference sequence).

The CDR3 DNA follows: TGCAGTGCTAGGATTCCGGGACAGGGGGGTCAGCCCCAGCATTTT. Translation gives CSARIPGQGGQPQHF. This chain connects TRBV20-1 to TRBJ1-5; 11 nucleotides agree with TRBD1. The CDR3 contains 15 residues. Germline CDR1 is DFQATT and CDR2 is SNEGSKA (reference sequence). After removal of 3 bases from V and 6 bases from J, the junction contained 7 bases not matched to a gene.

At least ten counts were recorded for this clonotype. The chain recombines TRBV7-9 with TRBJ2-5; 8 positions match TRBD2. V shed 11 bases and J 4 bases; nucleotides not matched to a gene: 6. This CDR3 has 12 amino acids. Germline CDR1 reads SEHNR; CDR2 reads FQNEAQ (reference sequence). The CDR3 loop is CAVRLAGETQYF. In DNA form, the CDR3 reads TGTGCCGTGCGTCTAGCGGGAGAGACCCAGTACTTC.

The J gene is TRBJ2-3, the V gene TRBV11-2; a weak D match, TRBD2 (5 bases). Trimming cost V 0 bases and J 4 bases, with 17 bases left between them. The CDR3 covers 17 residues. CDR1 is SGHAT and CDR2 is FQNNGV in the germline V gene. The CDR3 reads CASSLDLSGWRADTQYF. In DNA form, the CDR3 reads TGTGCCAGCAGCTTAGATCTATCGGGATGGCGGGCAGATACGCAGTATTTT. The full variable domain, rest sourced from reference TRBV11-2 and TRBJ2-3, is EAGVAQSPRYKIIEKRQSVAFWCNPISGHATLYWYQQILGQGPKLLIQFQNNGVVDDSQLPKDRFSAERLKGVDSTLKIQPAKLEDSAVYLCASSLDLSGWRADTQYFGPGTRLTVL.

The sample holds many counts of this clonotype. The chain is built from TRBV6-5 and TRBJ1-2, with 8 bases lining up with TRBD1. The CDR3 has 14 residues. The germline CDR1 and CDR2 sequences are MNHEY and SVGAGI. The ends lost 7 bases at V and 8 bases at J; junction bases unmatched: 12. The CDR3 bases are TGTGCCAGCACAGACAGGGGCCGATTGCGGGGCTACACCTTC. Amino acid sequence: CASTDRGRLRGYTF.

This clonotype has only one observation. The chain couples TRBV29-1 to TRBJ2-1; 12 bases are a match to TRBD2. The CDR3 length is 13 residues. From germline, CDR1 is SQVTM and CDR2 ANQGSEA. The CDR3 here is CSSLAGGRNEQFF. CDR3 nucleotides: TGCAGTTCACTAGCGGGAGGAAGAAATGAGCAGTTCTTC.